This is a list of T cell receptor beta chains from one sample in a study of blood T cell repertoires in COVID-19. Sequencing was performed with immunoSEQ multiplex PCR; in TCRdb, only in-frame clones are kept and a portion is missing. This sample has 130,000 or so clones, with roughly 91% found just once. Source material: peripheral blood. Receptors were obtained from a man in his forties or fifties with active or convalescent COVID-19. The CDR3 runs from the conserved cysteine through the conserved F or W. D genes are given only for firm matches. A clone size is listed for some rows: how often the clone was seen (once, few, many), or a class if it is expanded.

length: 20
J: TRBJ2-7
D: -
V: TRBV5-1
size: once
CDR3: CASSEPGQGAGSGRASEQYF
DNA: TGCGCCAGCAGCGAACCGGGACAGGGGGCAGGTAGCGGGAGGGCCTCCGAGCAGTACTTC

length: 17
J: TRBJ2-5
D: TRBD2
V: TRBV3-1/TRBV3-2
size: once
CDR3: CASSQEYGGSPRETQYF
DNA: TGTGCCAGCAGCCAAGAATACGGCGGGAGTCCCCGAGAGACCCAGTACTTC

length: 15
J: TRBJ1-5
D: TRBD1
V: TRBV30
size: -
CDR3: CAWSKPGQPNQPQHF
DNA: TGTGCCTGGAGTAAACCGGGACAGCCTAATCAGCCCCAGCATTTT

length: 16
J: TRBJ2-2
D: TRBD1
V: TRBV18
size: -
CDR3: CASSPREGGNTGELFF
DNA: TGTGCCAGCTCACCCCGTGAAGGGGGCAACACCGGGGAGCTGTTTTTT

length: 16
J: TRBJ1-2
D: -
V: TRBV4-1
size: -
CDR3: CASSQAPAGVVYGYTF
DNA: TGCGCCAGCAGCCAAGCCCCGGCAGGGGTCGTCTATGGCTACACCTTC

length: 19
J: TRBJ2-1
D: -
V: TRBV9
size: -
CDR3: CARIPGQGVASGRFNEQFF
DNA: TGTGCCAGAATCCCGGGACAGGGGGTTGCTAGCGGGAGATTCAATGAGCAGTTCTTC

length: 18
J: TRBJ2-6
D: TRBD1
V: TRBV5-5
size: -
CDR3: CASSLVGTGRSGANVLTF
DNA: TGTGCCAGCAGCTTGGTTGGGACAGGTCGCTCTGGGGCCAACGTCCTGACTTTC

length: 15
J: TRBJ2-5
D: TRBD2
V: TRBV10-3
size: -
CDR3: CAISILAGDVETQYF
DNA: TGTGCCATCAGTATACTAGCGGGAGACGTGGAGACCCAGTACTTC

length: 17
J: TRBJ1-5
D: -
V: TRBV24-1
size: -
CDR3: CATSHNQNRVSNQPQHF
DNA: TGTGCCACCAGTCACAACCAAAACAGGGTGAGCAATCAGCCCCAGCATTTT

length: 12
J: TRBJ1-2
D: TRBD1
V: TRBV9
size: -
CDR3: CASGDRVYGYTF
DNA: TGTGCCAGCGGGGACAGGGTTTATGGCTACACCTTC

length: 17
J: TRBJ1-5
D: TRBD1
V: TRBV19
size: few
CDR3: CASSITGAPLSNQPQHF
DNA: TGTGCCAGTAGTATAACAGGGGCCCCCCTCAGCAATCAGCCCCAGCATTTT

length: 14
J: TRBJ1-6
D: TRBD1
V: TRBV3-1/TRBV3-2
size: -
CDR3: CASSPGTGNSPLHF
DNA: TGTGCCAGCAGCCCAGGGACAGGGAATTCACCCCTCCACTTT

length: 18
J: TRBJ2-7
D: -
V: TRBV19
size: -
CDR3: CASSEASRGGGPTYEQYF
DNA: TGTGCCAGTAGTGAGGCAAGTCGGGGCGGAGGGCCCACCTACGAGCAGTACTTC

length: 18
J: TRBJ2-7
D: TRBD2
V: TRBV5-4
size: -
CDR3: CASRSGGTTYLVVYEQYF
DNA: TGTGCCAGCAGATCCGGCGGGACTACCTACTTGGTAGTCTACGAGCAGTACTTC

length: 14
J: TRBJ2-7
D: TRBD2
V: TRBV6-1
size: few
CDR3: CASSEAGGAYEQYF
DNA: TGTGCCAGCAGTGAAGCGGGGGGGGCCTACGAGCAGTACTTC

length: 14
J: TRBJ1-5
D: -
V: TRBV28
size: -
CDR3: CASSSSRVRQPQHF
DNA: TGTGCCAGCAGTTCATCCAGGGTGCGTCAGCCCCAGCATTTT